Listed below are T cell receptor beta chains from one sample, sequenced in a study of blood T cells in healthy people across ages. TCRdb independently ran MiXCR on the 5' RACE reads; one entry per CDR3 protein. The table includes about 650,000 distinct CDR3 sequences, under 65% detected once. The sequenced material came from blood. These receptors originate from a woman of 80 years or more in good health. Each CDR3 is given with its conserved first and last residue. D genes are given only for firm matches. Only some rows state a clone size, as once, few, many or a class for expanded clones.

V: TRBV4-1
J: TRBJ2-3
D: TRBD2
size: -
DNA: TGCGCCAGCAGCCAAGAGCGAGGACTAGCGGGAGGCACAGATACGCAGTATTTT
CDR3: CASSQERGLAGGTDTQYF

V: TRBV3-1
J: TRBJ2-6
D: TRBD2
size: -
DNA: TGTGCCAGCAGCCCACTAGCGGGCCGCTCTGGGGCCAACGTCCTGACTTTC
CDR3: CASSPLAGRSGANVLTF

V: TRBV20-1
J: TRBJ1-1
D: -
size: -
DNA: TGCAGTGCTAGGGCTGAAGCTTTCTTT
CDR3: CSARAEAFF

V: TRBV20-1
J: TRBJ2-1
D: TRBD2
size: few
DNA: TGCAGTGCTAGAAGGGCGGGAGCGTGGGACAATGAGCAGTTCTTC
CDR3: CSARRAGAWDNEQFF

V: TRBV7-9
J: TRBJ2-7
D: TRBD2
size: -
DNA: TGTGCCAGCAGCTTACCGCGGGAGAATGACCAACTAGGCGAGCAGTACTTC
CDR3: CASSLPRENDQLGEQYF

V: TRBV6-1
J: TRBJ2-3
D: TRBD2
size: -
DNA: TGTGCCAGCAGAGCGGGAGACCACACAGATACGCAGTATTTT
CDR3: CASRAGDHTDTQYF

V: TRBV28
J: TRBJ2-5
D: -
size: -
DNA: TGTGCCAGCAGTTTATCGCCCTCAAGGGCGTTTGAGACCCAGTACTTC
CDR3: CASSLSPSRAFETQYF

V: TRBV4-1
J: TRBJ1-6
D: TRBD1
size: -
DNA: TGCGCCAGCAGCCAGGGATCAGGGGGCCCATCGGTTTCACCCCTCCACTTT
CDR3: CASSQGSGGPSVSPLHF

V: TRBV3-1
J: TRBJ2-3
D: TRBD2
size: -
DNA: TGTGCCAGCAGCCCCGGGACTAGCGGGAGAGGTACGCAGTATTTT
CDR3: CASSPGTSGRGTQYF

V: TRBV20-1
J: TRBJ2-1
D: -
size: -
DNA: TGCAGTGCTGGTCAGGGTGGGACTGGTTCCTACAATGAGCAGTTCTTC
CDR3: CSAGQGGTGSYNEQFF

V: TRBV20-1
J: TRBJ2-7
D: -
size: -
DNA: TGCAGTGCTAGAGTATTGGGCGGTTCCTACGAGCAGTACTTC
CDR3: CSARVLGGSYEQYF

V: TRBV7-3
J: TRBJ2-1
D: TRBD2
size: many
DNA: TGTGCCAGCAGCTCATTAGCGGGAGTGACCTACAATGAGCAGTTCTTC
CDR3: CASSSLAGVTYNEQFF

V: TRBV6-5
J: TRBJ2-5
D: TRBD1
size: -
DNA: TGTGCCAGCAGATACGGGACAGCGTCCCAAGAGACCCAGTACTTC
CDR3: CASRYGTASQETQYF

V: TRBV18
J: TRBJ2-3
D: -
size: -
DNA: TGTGCCAGCTCACGGGAGATTCAGGCGCAGTATTTT
CDR3: CASSREIQAQYF

V: TRBV20-1
J: TRBJ1-6
D: TRBD1
size: -
DNA: TGCAGTGCTAGGGACAGGCTTAATTCACCCCTCCACTTT
CDR3: CSARDRLNSPLHF

V: TRBV28
J: TRBJ2-7
D: TRBD1
size: many
DNA: TGTGCCAGCAGCCTGACAGGGACCGGCGAGCAGTACTTC
CDR3: CASSLTGTGEQYF

V: TRBV3-1
J: TRBJ2-1
D: -
size: many
DNA: TGTGCCAGCAGCCAAGAGAGCCAGTCCTACAATGAGCAGTTCTTC
CDR3: CASSQESQSYNEQFF

V: TRBV6-5
J: TRBJ2-5
D: -
size: -
DNA: TGTGCCAGCATCCCGCAGGCGGCTGGAGAGACCCAGTACTTC
CDR3: CASIPQAAGETQYF

V: TRBV20-1
J: TRBJ1-4
D: TRBD1
size: -
DNA: TGCAGTGCTACCGGACAGGCGAGTGAAAAACTGTTTTTT
CDR3: CSATGQASEKLFF

V: TRBV12-3/TRBV12-4
J: TRBJ2-7
D: -
size: -
DNA: TGTGCCAGCAGTTTCGCAGGGTTACTTTCCTACGAGCAGTACTTC
CDR3: CASSFAGLLSYEQYF

V: TRBV7-2
J: TRBJ2-7
D: -
size: many
DNA: TGTGCCAGCAGCTTAGTGATTAGCTCGTCTGAGCAGTACTTC
CDR3: CASSLVISSSEQYF

V: TRBV12-3/TRBV12-4
J: TRBJ1-5
D: -
size: many
DNA: TGTGCCAGCAGTTCCAGGGTAGGCAATCAGCCCCAGCATTTT
CDR3: CASSSRVGNQPQHF